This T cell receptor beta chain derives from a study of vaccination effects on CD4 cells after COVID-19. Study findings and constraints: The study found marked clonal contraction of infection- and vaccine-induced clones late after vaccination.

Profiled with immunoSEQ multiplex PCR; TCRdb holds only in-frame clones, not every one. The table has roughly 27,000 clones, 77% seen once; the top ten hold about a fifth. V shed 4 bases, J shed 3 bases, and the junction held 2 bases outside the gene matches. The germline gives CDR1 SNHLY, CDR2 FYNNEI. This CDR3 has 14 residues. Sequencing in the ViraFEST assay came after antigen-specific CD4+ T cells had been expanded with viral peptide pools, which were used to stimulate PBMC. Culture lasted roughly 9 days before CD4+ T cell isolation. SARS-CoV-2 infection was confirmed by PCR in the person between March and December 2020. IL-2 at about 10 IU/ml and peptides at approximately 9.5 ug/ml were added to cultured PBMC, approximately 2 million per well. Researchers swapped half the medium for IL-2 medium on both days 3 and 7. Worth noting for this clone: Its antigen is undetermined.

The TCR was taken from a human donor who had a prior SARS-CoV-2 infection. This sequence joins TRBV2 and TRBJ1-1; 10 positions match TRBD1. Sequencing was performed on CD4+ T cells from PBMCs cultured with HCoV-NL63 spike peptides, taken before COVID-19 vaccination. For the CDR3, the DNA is TGTGCCAGCAGTGGGACAGGGGGTGACACTGAAGCTTTCTTT. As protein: CASSGTGGDTEAFF.